This TCR beta chain was recorded in a study of T cell responses to AZD1222 COVID-19 vaccine. Study-level results: The peak T cell response came first, and repertoires were sampled only after it.

V was pared by 7 bases and J by 3 bases, with 5 bases of the junction left unmatched. The CDR3 consists of 13 residues. Concerning this clone: Its antigen is not identified.

Generated by immunoSEQ multiplex PCR, the TCRdb table keeps only in-frame clones and is missing some. This table has roughly 130,000 clones, just over 85% appearing once. The receptor's source is an adult in good health. Sequencing was performed on peripheral blood, taken on day 0 of AZD1222 vaccination. The chain couples TRBV12-3 or TRBV12-4 to TRBJ1-2, with 7 bases fitting TRBD1. The CDR3 bases are TGTGCCAGCACTCCTGACAGGGACTATGGCTACACCTTC. The encoded protein is CASTPDRDYGYTF.